Below are 15 T cell receptor beta chains sequenced from a single sample in a study of blood T cell repertoires in COVID-19. The assay was immunoSEQ multiplex PCR, and TCRdb's table has in-frame clones only and misses some. The sample includes 250,000 to 350,000 clones, roughly 90% seen only once; the top ten take 1.1%. The sample was PBMCs or T cells enriched from blood (not recorded which). All receptors come from a woman in her thirties who had recovered from COVID-19.

This clone was detected a few times. V is TRBV6-2 or TRBV6-3 and J is TRBJ2-4, with 8 bases that match TRBD1. Germline CDR1 and CDR2: MNHEY and SVGEGT. There are 15 residues in the CDR3. The junction had 2 bases not matched to a gene; V was cut back by 4 bases and J by 0 bases. The CDR3 DNA follows: TGTGCCAGCAGTTTCAGGGGGCTAGCCAAAAACATTCAGTACTTC. It specifies CASSFRGLAKNIQYF.

The rearrangement joins TRBV10-1 to TRBJ2-1; 9 bases line up with TRBD2. The trim removed 2 bases at V and 7 bases at J, leaving 6 bases unmatched. CDR3 size: 15 residues. Germline V gene data show CDR1 as WNHNN and CDR2 as SYGVQD (reference sequence). CDR3 residues: CASSERREGRNEQFF. The CDR3 bases are TGCGCCAGCAGTGAGAGGCGGGAGGGCCGGAATGAGCAGTTCTTC.

The V call is TRBV7-2, the J call TRBJ2-5, with a weak D call TRBD2 (6 bases). Trimming left V 2 bases short and J 1 base short, with 14 bases between. Germline V gene data show CDR1 as SGHTA and CDR2 as FQGNSA. The CDR3 covers 16 residues. CDR3: CASSLLGGMSQETQYF. CDR3 coding DNA: TGTGCCAGCAGCTTACTTGGCGGGATGTCCCAAGAGACCCAGTACTTC.

The chain carries TRBV5-1 and TRBJ1-3; 7 positions match TRBD1. The junction had 10 bases not matched to a gene; V was cut back by 4 bases and J by 3 bases. Germline CDR1 and CDR2: SGHRS and YFSETQ. The CDR3 length is 16 residues. In DNA, the CDR3 is TGCGCCAGCAGCATATCTGGGACAGTCAATGGAAACACCATATATTTT. This translates into CASSISGTVNGNTIYF.

A few counts support this clone. J is TRBJ2-2 and V is TRBV4-3; TRBD2 matches 7 bases. Looked up from germline, CDR1 is LGHNA and CDR2 is YSLEER. This CDR3 comprises 15 residues. V shed 1 base and J 6 bases; nucleotides not matched to a gene: 5. Written as DNA, the CDR3 is TGCGCCAGCAGCCAAGGGGAGGGAGTTCCCGGGGAGCTGTTTTTT. Its protein is CASSQGEGVPGELFF.

The rearrangement joins TRBV9 to TRBJ2-2; tentative D call: TRBD1 (6 bases). V lost 3 bases and J 0 bases, leaving 12 bases between the germline ends. Per germline, CDR1 SGDLS and CDR2 YYNGEE. The CDR3 is 16 amino acids. The CDR3, as DNA: TGTGCCAGCAGCGCCTCGGGACAAGCGAACACCGGGGAGCTGTTTTTT. Protein product: CASSASGQANTGELFF.

The chain combines TRBV2 with TRBJ2-5; TRBD1 agrees at 7 bases. This CDR3 comprises 16 residues. J lost 1 base, V lost 6 bases, and 11 bases had no gene match. CDR1 and CDR2 from the germline V gene are SNHLY and FYNNEI. CDR3 bases: TGTGCCAGCAGGGGCCTAGGACAGGATACCCAAGAGACCCAGTACTTC. The encoded protein is CASRGLGQDTQETQYF.

V and J are TRBV3-1 (or the pseudogene TRBV3-2) and TRBJ1-2, with D maybe TRBD1 (6 bases). Germline assignment: CDR1 LGHDT and CDR2 YNNKEL (reference sequence). The CDR3 is made up of 13 amino acids. V lost 3 bases and J 8 bases, leaving 13 bases between the germline ends. In nucleotides, the CDR3 is TGTGCCAGCAGCCAGCGACCTCAGGGGGGCTACACCTTC. Its protein is CASSQRPQGGYTF.

The chain recombines TRBV28 with TRBJ2-7; 11 bases fit TRBD2. The CDR3 contains 15 residues. V was clipped by 2 bases and J by 2 bases; unmatched bases: 2. Germline V gives CDR1 MDHEN, CDR2 SYDVKM. CDR3 protein: CASSLLAGGTYEQYF. The CDR3 DNA reads as TGTGCCAGCAGTTTACTAGCGGGAGGAACCTACGAGCAGTACTTC.

The chain uses TRBV27 and TRBJ2-7; 8 nucleotides agree with TRBD1. The V and J ends lost 6 bases and 3 bases, in that order; junction bases with no gene match: 10. The CDR3 runs 15 residues. Germline-derived CDR1 and CDR2 are MNHEY and SMNVEV (reference sequence). CDR3 sequence: CASREETGGSYEQYF. In DNA form, the CDR3 reads TGTGCCAGCAGAGAAGAAACAGGGGGGAGCTACGAGCAGTACTTC.

CDR3 sequence reads: CASSQAGTQGEQYF. The CDR3 coding sequence is TGTGCCAGCAGCCAGGCGGGGACGCAGGGCGAGCAGTACTTC. This chain connects TRBV4-2 to TRBJ2-7; maybe TRBD2 (6 bases). CDR3 length equals 14 residues. Germline assignment: CDR1 LGHNA and CDR2 YNFKEQ. Trimming pared 3 bases from V and 6 bases from J, leaving 15 bases between.

The CDR3 loop is CASSLGQNSPLHF. CDR3 DNA: TGTGCCAGCAGCTTAGGACAGAATTCACCCCTCCACTTT. V and J are TRBV7-2 and TRBJ1-6; a weak D match, TRBD1 (5 bases). The CDR3 is 13 amino acids. The germline gives CDR1 SGHTA, CDR2 FQGNSA. Trimming shortened V by 1 base and J by 7 bases, and 5 bases separated the two germline ends. Based on the CDR3 plus reference TRBV7-2 and TRBJ1-6, the full variable domain is GAGVSQSPSNKVTEKGKDVELRCDPISGHTALYWYRQSLGQGLEFLIYFQGNSAPDKSGLPSDRFSAERTGGSVSTLTIQRTQQEDSAVYLCASSLGQNSPLHFGNGTRLTVT.

The J gene is TRBJ2-3, the V gene TRBV10-3, with D unclear. Germline V gene lookup returns CDR1 ENHRY and CDR2 SYGVKD. The CDR3 consists of 16 residues. Trimming took 2 bases from V and 0 from J, leaving 12 bases between them. CDR3 residues: CAISEPQIASTDTQYF. In DNA form, the CDR3 reads TGTGCCATCAGTGAGCCGCAGATCGCTAGCACAGATACGCAGTATTTT.

The chain combines TRBV5-6 with TRBJ2-3, with D uncertain. The V and J ends lost 3 bases and 0 bases respectively, with 8 bases between them. Germline V gives CDR1 SGHDT, CDR2 YYEEEE. The CDR3 spans 14 residues. The CDR3 protein is CASSWWRSTDTQYF. The CDR3 bases are TGTGCCAGCAGCTGGTGGAGAAGCACAGATACGCAGTATTTT.

The chain joins TRBV5-8 to TRBJ1-4; 7 positions agree with TRBD1. Trimming removed 4 bases from V and 0 bases from J; junction bases left unmatched: 3. The CDR3 covers 15 residues. Germline lookup yields CDR1 SGHTS and CDR2 YDEGEE. CDR3 amino acids: CASSGGTATNEKLFF. The CDR3 DNA reads as TGTGCCAGCAGCGGAGGGACAGCAACTAATGAAAAACTGTTTTTT.